The clone carrying this T cell receptor beta chain was counted a few times. Its antigen is currently unknown. The sample belongs to a study of early T cells in non-severe SARS-CoV-2 infection. Study at large: Sequencing was performed on bulk RNA from unsorted whole blood, leaving chains unpaired.

V lost 8 bases to trimming and J lost 6 bases, with 13 bases between them. The CDR3 is 12 residues long. Germline CDR1 and CDR2: MDHEN and SYDVKM. Unique molecular identifiers (one per individual cDNA molecule) were attached. TCRdb re-analysed the 5' RACE reads in MiXCR, keeping a single row per CDR3 protein. The sample records tens of thousands of distinct CDR3 sequences, around 5.8% being singletons. General observations from the study: Anti-spike CD8 specificities were favored by VDJdb matching, whose results missed private and CD4 specificities.

The chain is built from TRBV28 and TRBJ1-2; no reliable D call. The sequencing here drew on whole blood, taken at baseline. The sequence was collected from an adult who was a healthcare worker with PCR-confirmed SARS-CoV-2 infection or an uninfected control (not recorded which). The CDR3 protein is CASYHPRNGYTF. The DNA for the CDR3 is TGTGCCAGCTATCACCCTCGAAATGGCTACACCTTC.